This T cell receptor (beta chain) was documented in a study of blood T cell repertoires in COVID-19. Participants spanned ages about 18 to 89 years and resided in 20 to 30 US areas. This CDR3 comprises 16 residues. Germline trimming cut 2 bases from V and 4 bases from J; bases unmatched to any gene: 4. Germline V gene data show CDR1 as SGHRS and CDR2 as YFSETQ. In the original analysis: Quantification of nucleated cells was approximated via reference gene primer amplification. Clones were sequenced by immunoSEQ multiplex PCR, and TCRdb holds only the in-frame ones, with some missing. From that table come the V and J calls and clone size; the DNA was used to work out D and trimming. Of 200,000 to 250,000 clones listed, 90% are singletons.

Sequencing used PBMCs or T cells enriched from blood (not recorded which). This clonotype originated in a young man who had been exposed to COVID-19. The chain recombines TRBV5-1 with TRBJ2-3, with 13 bases that match TRBD2. CDR3 coding DNA: TGCGCCAGCAGCTTCACTAGCGGGGGGGCCCCAGATACGCAGTATTTT. Encoded protein: CASSFTSGGAPDTQYF.